Below are 20 T cell receptor beta chains sequenced from a single sample in a study of T cell repertoires in cytomegalovirus infection. TCRdb re-derived calls from the reads in MiXCR, one entry per CDR3 protein. The sample yields roughly 500,000 distinct CDR3 sequences, approximately 42% seen once. The antigens of these receptors remain unknown. The specimen comprised cultured PBMCs, sampled from culture after CMV antigen stimulation. The origin of the receptors is a human donor in good health (CMV status not recorded). Some clones in this sample may be carry-over from other donors' samples.

The chain combines TRBV7-8 with TRBJ2-2, with no clear D. Trimming left V 7 bases short and J 4 bases short, with 10 bases between. This CDR3 has 13 residues. Germline CDR1 reads SGHVS; CDR2 reads FQNEAQ. CDR3 in DNA: TGTGCCAGCAAACCAGGCAGCACCGGGGAGCTGTTTTTT. Its translation: CASKPGSTGELFF.

This sequence joins TRBV6-6 and TRBJ1-4; weak D call: TRBD1 (6 bases). Trimming pared 5 bases from V and 8 bases from J, leaving 15 bases between. This CDR3 region has 14 residues. Germline V gene lookup returns CDR1 MNHNY and CDR2 SVGAGI (reference sequence). The CDR3 coding sequence is TGTGCCAGCAGTATCCGGACAGTCGCCGAAAAACTGTTTTTT. As protein: CASSIRTVAEKLFF.

This chain uses TRBV12-3 or TRBV12-4 with TRBJ1-5; possible D gene TRBD1, 6 bases. This CDR3 region has 16 residues. V shed 5 bases and J shed 9 bases, with 23 bases lying between them. In DNA, the CDR3 is TGTGCCAGCAGTCAACGCGGGGGCGAGGGGGTCCGGCCCCAGCATTTT. As protein: CASSQRGGEGVRPQHF.

This chain uses TRBV7-8 with TRBJ2-5; 12 positions match TRBD2. Trimming removed 5 bases from V and 2 bases from J; junction bases left unmatched: 12. The germline gives CDR1 SGHVS, CDR2 FQNEAQ. The CDR3 spans 18 residues. Here the CDR3 reads CASSLRVPLAGGQETQYF. The CDR3 coding sequence is TGTGCCAGCAGCCTCAGGGTTCCCCTAGCGGGAGGGCAAGAGACCCAGTACTTC. The full variable domain, in which reference TRBV7-8 and TRBJ2-5 provide the parts outside the CDR3, is GAGVSQSPRYKVAKRGQDVALRCDPISGHVSLFWYQQALGQGPEFLTYFQNEAQLDKSGLPSDRFFAERPEGSVSTLKIQRTQQEDSAVYLCASSLRVPLAGGQETQYFGPGTRLLVL.

The J gene is TRBJ2-5, the V gene TRBV5-4; 7 bases map to TRBD1. The CDR3 is made up of 17 amino acids. The J segment lost 5 bases and the V segment lost 4 bases, leaving 17 bases of the junction unmatched. Looked up from germline, CDR1 is SGHNT and CDR2 is YYREEE (reference sequence). The CDR3 reads CASSRQGIGATSETQYF. DNA for the CDR3: TGTGCCAGCAGCAGACAGGGTATAGGAGCGACTTCTGAGACCCAGTACTTC.

The V call is TRBV6-8, the J call TRBJ2-2; D assignment may be TRBD1 or TRBD2 (5 bases each). The ends were cut back, 0 bases at V and 0 bases at J, with 11 bases in the middle. The CDR3 consists of 17 residues. Germline CDR1 MNHGY, CDR2 SAAAGT. The CDR3 nucleotides read TGTGCCAGCAGTTACTCGATCGGGGCGGCGAACACCGGGGAGCTGTTTTTT. Translating it yields CASSYSIGAANTGELFF.

This clonotype turned up a few times. The chain has TRBV11-2 and TRBJ2-2; D not resolved. CDR3 length: 14 amino acids. Trimming removed 1 base from V and 1 base from J, with 4 bases in between. Per the germline V gene, CDR1 is SGHAT and CDR2 is FQNNGV. CDR3 amino acids: CASSLVLNTGELFF. Written as DNA, the CDR3 is TGTGCCAGCAGCTTAGTTCTGAACACCGGGGAGCTGTTTTTT.

V and J are TRBV10-3 and TRBJ2-1, with D possibly TRBD2 on 6 matching bases. Germline V gene data show CDR1 as ENHRY and CDR2 as SYGVKD. The CDR3 has 15 residues. V gave up 5 bases and J gave up 0 bases, with 11 bases separating them. CDR3 coding DNA: TGTGCCATCAGTACCGGGACTGCCTCCTACAATGAGCAGTTCTTC. Translating gives CAISTGTASYNEQFF.

This clonotype was picked up a small number of times. The chain has TRBV7-8 and TRBJ2-1; D is perhaps TRBD2 (7 bases). Germline CDR1 SGHVS, CDR2 FQNEAQ. Trimming took 1 base from V and 10 from J, leaving 20 bases between them. The CDR3 runs 16 residues. The CDR3: CASSLDRGGALNEQFF. The CDR3 nucleotides are TGTGCCAGCAGCTTAGATCGAGGGGGGGCCCTCAACGAGCAGTTCTTC.

The chain joins TRBV7-9 to TRBJ2-3; 9 nucleotides match TRBD2. The CDR3 sequence is 17 residues long. The ends lost 4 bases at V and 5 bases at J; junction bases unmatched: 13. Per the germline V gene, CDR1 is SEHNR and CDR2 is FQNEAQ (reference sequence). The CDR3 DNA is TGTGCCAGCAGCTCATCCTTTAGCGGGAGTCATGGAGATACGCAGTATTTT. It yields the protein CASSSSFSGSHGDTQYF.

The chain couples TRBV5-1 to TRBJ2-3; no clear D. This CDR3 is built from 14 residues. Trimming shortened V by 3 bases and J by 0 bases, and 8 bases separated the two germline ends. Germline V gene lookup returns CDR1 SGHRS and CDR2 YFSETQ. The CDR3 DNA reads TGCGCCAGCAGCTCCTTTGTCAGCACAGATACGCAGTATTTT. As protein: CASSSFVSTDTQYF.

The J gene is TRBJ1-3, the V gene TRBV28; D may be TRBD1 (5 bases). The CDR3 contains 13 residues. Germline CDR1 and CDR2: MDHEN and SYDVKM. The CDR3 DNA reads as TGTGTTCGGGGCGAGAGCTCTGGAAACACCATATATTTT. Its protein product is CVRGESSGNTIYF. Full variable domain (remainder filled in from reference TRBV28 and TRBJ1-3): DVKVTQSSRYLVKRTGEKVFLECVQDMDHENMFWYRQDPGLGLRLIYFSYDVKMKEKGDIPEGYSVSREKKERFSLILESASTNQTSMYLCVRGESSGNTIYFGEGSWLTVV.

Only one count was recorded for this clonotype. The gene calls are TRBV27 and TRBJ2-2, with no clear D. The V gene lost 0 bases and the J gene lost 6 bases, with 8 bases spanning the gap. The germline V gene has CDR1 MNHEY and CDR2 SMNVEV (reference sequence). The CDR3 contains 14 residues. In DNA form, the CDR3 reads TGTGCCAGCAGTTTATCGATGGTTCCCGGGGAGCTGTTTTTT. Residues: CASSLSMVPGELFF.

The chain employs TRBV7-2 and TRBJ2-7; 9 bases align to TRBD1. CDR3 length equals 13 residues. Losses at the gene ends were 2 bases for V and 7 bases for J; bases not matched to a gene: 3. Per the germline V gene, CDR1 is SGHTA and CDR2 is FQGNSA. The CDR3 is CASSLPGQGEQYF. The DNA of the CDR3 is TGTGCCAGCAGCTTACCCGGACAGGGGGAGCAGTACTTC. Full variable domain (outside the CDR3, taken from reference TRBV7-2 and TRBJ2-7): GAGVSQSPSNKVTEKGKDVELRCDPISGHTALYWYRQSLGQGLEFLIYFQGNSAPDKSGLPSDRFSAERTGGSVSTLTIQRTQQEDSAVYLCASSLPGQGEQYFGPGTRLTVT.

The CDR3 bases are TGTGCCAGCAGTCTCGGGGTCTCATGGCCCCAGCATTTT. This encodes CASSLGVSWPQHF. The gene calls are TRBV28 and TRBJ1-5; D is uncertain. The ends were cut back, 5 bases at V and 9 bases at J, with 14 bases in the middle. CDR3 size: 13 residues. CDR1 and CDR2 from the germline V gene are MDHEN and SYDVKM.

The rearrangement joins TRBV5-5 to TRBJ2-7; D perhaps matches TRBD2 (6 bases). CDR3 length: 14 residues. The V gene's germline CDR1 is SGHKS and CDR2 YYEKEE (reference sequence). Deletions cut 1 base from V and 7 bases from J, with 15 bases between. In nucleotides, the CDR3 is TGTGCCAGCAGCTTGTGGGGGGACCCTCGGGAGCAGTACTTC. Its protein is CASSLWGDPREQYF.

The CDR3 nucleotides are TGTGCCAGCAGTTTTACAGGATCAAGTGATGGCTACACCTTC. It yields the protein CASSFTGSSDGYTF. The rearrangement links TRBV28 to TRBJ1-2; tentative D call: TRBD1 (5 bases). Germline V gene data show CDR1 as MDHEN and CDR2 as SYDVKM. Trimming took off 3 bases at V and 6 bases at J, with 14 bases between the two ends. This CDR3 spans 14 amino acids.

This clonotype was observed a few times. CDR3 nucleotide sequence: TGTGCCAGCAGCGGGGGTCATGAAGCTTTCTTT. Amino acid sequence: CASSGGHEAFF. The chain joins TRBV12-3 or TRBV12-4 to TRBJ1-1; tentative D call: TRBD1 (5 bases). The CDR3 extends over 11 amino acids. Trimming left V 6 bases short and J 7 bases short, with 9 bases between.

J is TRBJ2-1 and V is TRBV20-1; D gene ambiguous. This CDR3 spans 15 amino acids. Trimming removed 0 bases at V and 2 bases at J, with 11 bases between. Germline lookup yields CDR1 DFQATT and CDR2 SNEGSKA (reference sequence). CDR3 protein: CSARDLRGAYNEQFF. DNA for the CDR3: TGCAGTGCTAGAGATTTACGTGGGGCCTACAATGAGCAGTTCTTC.

This clonotype was counted ten times or more. The J gene is TRBJ1-3, the V gene TRBV6-5; D not resolved. The V gene lost 0 bases and the J gene lost 0 bases, with 6 bases spanning the gap. This CDR3 contains 15 residues. Germline V gene sequence: CDR1 MNHEY, CDR2 SVGAGI. The CDR3 protein is CASSYSSGSGNTIYF. CDR3 DNA: TGTGCCAGCAGTTACTCGTCAGGCTCTGGAAACACCATATATTTT.